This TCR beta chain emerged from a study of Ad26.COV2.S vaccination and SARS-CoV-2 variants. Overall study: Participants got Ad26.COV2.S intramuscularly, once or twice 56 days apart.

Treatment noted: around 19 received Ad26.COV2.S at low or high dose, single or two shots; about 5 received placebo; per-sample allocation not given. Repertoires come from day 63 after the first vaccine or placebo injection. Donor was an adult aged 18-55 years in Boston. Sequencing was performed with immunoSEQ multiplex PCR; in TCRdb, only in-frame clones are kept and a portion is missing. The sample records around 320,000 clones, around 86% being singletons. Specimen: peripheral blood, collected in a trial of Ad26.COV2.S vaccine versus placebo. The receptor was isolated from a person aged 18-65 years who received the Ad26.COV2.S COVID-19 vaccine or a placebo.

The CDR3 sequence: CATAGTVDTGELFF. In DNA, the CDR3 is TGTGCCACAGCCGGGACCGTGGACACCGGGGAGCTGTTTTTT. This chain joins TRBV10-3 and TRBJ2-2; the D call may be TRBD1 or TRBD2 (5 bases each). From germline, CDR1 is ENHRY and CDR2 SYGVKD. The CDR3 runs 14 residues. Trimming removed 10 bases from V and 3 bases from J, with 15 bases in between.